What follows is one T cell receptor (beta chain) and its context. Antigen specificity is unknown. PCR was performed using 60 Vbeta and 13 Jbeta primers. Libraries were prepared by immunoSEQ multiplex PCR; TCRdb keeps only in-frame clonotypes and omits some of them. This sample has approximately 120,000 clones, with 65% to 80% found just once. This sample stems from a study of cytomegalovirus exposure and HLA in healthy donors. Across the study: Among the 300 to 500 donors who were genotyped, over 70% fell in the genetic ancestry cluster that is associated with self-reported Caucasian donors. Study-wide points: The authors later linked a missense DCLRE1C variant to TCR beta V- and J-gene trimming. Through in vitro validation, a few CMV-associated chains were shown to be specific for CMV antigens. The sole available immune exposure information was CMV serostatus.

Germline values: CDR1 SNHLY, CDR2 FYNNEI. This CDR3 comprises 18 residues. V shed 7 bases, J shed 6 bases, and the junction held 14 bases outside the gene matches. The sample comprised PBMCs. V gene TRBV2 combines with J gene TRBJ2-2; TRBD2 agrees at 13 bases. The receptor was derived from a woman aged 40 to 55 in good health and CMV-seropositive. In nucleotides, the CDR3 is TGTGCCAGCATAAGAACGTCCGGAGGACTAGCGGGAGCCGGGGAGCTGTTTTTT. It specifies CASIRTSGGLAGAGELFF.